This is a list of T cell receptor beta chains from one sample in a study of long-term antiretroviral therapy in people with HIV. Assay: immunoSEQ multiplex PCR; the TCRdb copy retains only in-frame clones and omits some. Of some 25,000 clones in the sample, approximately 83% were seen once. The sample was unsorted PBMCs, taken 1.2 years after starting antiretroviral therapy. These receptors were taken from a man aged 50 or older with HIV. CDR3s include the opening cysteine and the closing phenylalanine or tryptophan. A D gene is named only where the DNA matches it firmly. Clone size is not always given. Where it is, it says once, few, many or a class for expanded clones.

TRBV18	NA	TRBJ1-1	NA	CASSPDRSLTEAFF	TGTGCCAGCTCACCAGACAGAAGTTTGACTGAAGCTTTCTTT
TRBV13	NA	TRBJ2-7	NA	CASSLGTRHYEQYF	TGTGCCAGCAGCTTAGGGACAAGACATTACGAGCAGTACTTC
TRBV7-2	NA	TRBJ1-2	NA	CASSSFYGYTF	TGTGCCAGCAGCTCATTCTATGGCTACACCTTC
TRBV7-9	NA	TRBJ2-7	TRBD1	CASSLAGQVNSYEQYF	TGTGCCAGCAGCTTAGCGGGACAGGTAAACTCCTACGAGCAGTACTTC
TRBV2	large	TRBJ2-7	NA	CASSWTAGEQYF	TGTGCCAGCAGTTGGACAGCGGGAGAGCAGTACTTC
TRBV6-1	NA	TRBJ1-2	NA	CASRTVDYGYTF	TGTGCCAGCCGGACAGTTGACTATGGCTACACCTTC
TRBV5-1	NA	TRBJ2-3	NA	CASSLAVQGRGTDTQYF	TGCGCCAGCAGCTTGGCCGTGCAGGGGCGGGGCACAGATACGCAGTATTTT
TRBV9	NA	TRBJ2-3	TRBD2	CASSVAGGGGLTDTQYF	TGTGCCAGCAGCGTAGCTGGGGGCGGGGGGTTGACAGATACGCAGTATTTT
TRBV27	NA	TRBJ2-7	TRBD2	CASSSGLAGYEQYF	TGTGCCAGCAGTTCTGGGCTAGCGGGGTACGAGCAGTACTTC
TRBV6-6	NA	TRBJ1-1	NA	CASSYRVTEAFF	TGTGCCAGCAGTTACAGGGTCACTGAAGCTTTCTTT
TRBV6-1	NA	TRBJ1-5	NA	CASSSSGTNPQHF	TGTGCCAGCAGTTCCTCTGGGACAAATCCCCAGCATTTT
TRBV4-1	NA	TRBJ1-1	TRBD1	CASSQTTGDAFF	TGCGCCAGCAGCCAAACAACAGGGGACGCTTTCTTT
TRBV19	few	TRBJ2-7	NA	CASSPGVESYEQYF	TGTGCCAGTAGTCCGGGCGTAGAGTCCTACGAGCAGTACTTC
TRBV7-2	once	TRBJ1-3	NA	CASSLGGNYGNTIYF	TGTGCCAGCAGCTTGGGGGGGAATTACGGAAACACCATATATTTT
TRBV20-1	NA	TRBJ1-1	NA	CTSRNTEAFF	TGCACCTCAAGGAACACTGAAGCTTTCTTT
TRBV7-9	few	TRBJ1-2	NA	CASSAIEGPDGYTF	TGTGCCAGCAGCGCCATCGAAGGGCCGGATGGCTACACCTTC
TRBV5-4	NA	TRBJ2-6	NA	CASSLGGLSSGANVLTF	TGTGCCAGCAGCTTGGGGGGACTTAGCTCTGGGGCCAACGTCCTGACTTTC
TRBV11-2	NA	TRBJ1-1	NA	CASSLDRVNSLRQITEAFF	TGTGCCAGCAGCTTAGATCGCGTAAATTCCTTGAGACAAATCACTGAAGCTTTCTTT
TRBV27	NA	TRBJ2-4	NA	CASSLDMNNGFQYF	TGTGCCAGCAGTTTGGACATGAACAACGGGTTTCAGTACTTC
TRBV28	NA	TRBJ2-5	NA	CASSYEGDLETQYF	TGTGCCAGCAGTTACGAGGGGGACCTAGAGACCCAGTACTTC
TRBV6-1	NA	TRBJ2-2	TRBD1	CASSGWQGASWRTGELFF	TGTGCCAGCAGTGGGTGGCAGGGGGCTTCGTGGCGAACCGGGGAGCTGTTTTTT
TRBV7-2	NA	TRBJ1-2	TRBD1	CASSLVLDRNYGYTF	TGTGCCAGCAGCTTAGTATTGGACAGGAACTATGGCTACACCTTC
TRBV11-2	few	TRBJ1-2	NA	CASSLERGNYGYTF	TGTGCCAGCAGCTTAGAACGGGGGAACTATGGCTACACCTTC
TRBV7-2	NA	TRBJ2-5	NA	CASSYDPGETQYF	TGTGCCAGCAGCTACGACCCGGGAGAGACCCAGTACTTC
TRBV5-6	NA	TRBJ1-1	NA	CASSLGVEIKSFF	TGTGCCAGCAGCTTGGGTGTAGAAATCAAATCTTTCTTT
TRBV6-1	NA	TRBJ1-2	NA	CASSNQGLGYTF	TGTGCCAGCAGTAACCAGGGGTTAGGCTACACCTTC
TRBV28	NA	TRBJ1-1	NA	CASRTTGGRTEAFF	TGTGCCAGCAGGACTACCGGGGGGAGGACTGAAGCTTTCTTT
TRBV2	NA	TRBJ1-2	TRBD1	CASRPGQGAVGYGYTF	TGTGCCAGCAGACCGGGACAGGGGGCTGTGGGCTATGGCTACACCTTC
TRBV6-5	NA	TRBJ2-7	NA	CASSSTGQTYEQYF	TGTGCCAGCAGTTCTACGGGACAAACCTACGAGCAGTACTTC
TRBV4-1	NA	TRBJ2-2	NA	CASSRFGGRNTGELFF	TGCGCCAGCAGCCGCTTCGGGGGCCGGAACACCGGGGAGCTGTTTTTT
TRBV28	NA	TRBJ1-2	NA	CASSLTGSGGYTF	TGTGCCAGCAGTCTTACAGGTAGCGGGGGCTACACCTTC
TRBV30	NA	TRBJ2-2	NA	CAWKRPEFDTGELFF	TGTGCCTGGAAACGACCCGAATTCGACACCGGGGAGCTGTTTTTT
TRBV12-5	few	TRBJ1-2	NA	CASGSEGQIGYTF	TGTGCTAGTGGAAGCGAAGGACAGATTGGCTACACCTTC
TRBV13	NA	TRBJ2-7	NA	CASSLREGNSYEQYF	TGTGCCAGCAGCTTAAGAGAGGGAAATTCCTACGAGCAGTACTTC
TRBV19	NA	TRBJ1-6	NA	CASRMSSYNSPLHF	TGTGCCAGCCGGATGAGCTCCTATAATTCACCCCTCCACTTT
TRBV7-9	NA	TRBJ1-1	NA	CASSLLERTEAFF	TGTGCCAGCAGCCTCCTGGAGAGGACTGAAGCTTTCTTT
TRBV27	NA	TRBJ2-2	TRBD1	CASSPRGGGTGELFF	TGTGCCAGCAGCCCCAGAGGGGGCGGTACCGGGGAGCTGTTTTTT
TRBV7-9	NA	TRBJ1-2	NA	CASSLGGGRINYGYTF	TGTGCCAGCAGCTTAGGGGGGGGACGGATAAACTATGGCTACACCTTC
TRBV7-9	NA	TRBJ1-4	NA	CASSPGGRADEKLFF	TGTGCCAGCAGCCCCGGCGGGAGGGCGGATGAAAAACTGTTTTTT
TRBV6-1	once	TRBJ2-7	TRBD1	CASSDSGTGTYEQYF	TGTGCCAGCAGTGATTCCGGGACAGGGACCTACGAGCAGTACTTC
TRBV27	NA	TRBJ1-6	NA	CASSHQGSPLHF	TGTGCCAGCAGTCACCAAGGATCACCCCTCCACTTT
TRBV27	NA	TRBJ2-7	TRBD1	CASGPRDRYEQYF	TGTGCCAGCGGCCCACGGGACAGATACGAGCAGTACTTC
TRBV28	NA	TRBJ2-3	NA	CASSLRAGTSTDTQYF	TGTGCCAGCAGTTTGCGGGCGGGGACTAGCACAGATACGCAGTATTTT